This TCR beta chain originates from a study of beta chain features in type 1 diabetes. In the case of this clone: Its antigen is unidentified.

Only one heparinised blood draw was taken per donor, and its volume averaged around 110 mL. Study-level findings and limits: Patients with type 1 diabetes carried fewer insertions and had more deletions at their VDJ junctions.

The CDR3 is 17 residues long. J lost 0 bases, V lost 4 bases, and 5 bases had no gene match. The germline V gene has CDR1 KGHSH and CDR2 LQKENI. The authors reverse transcribed all of the isolated RNA, so sequencing captured expressed TCRB transcripts. Some clones are missing from TCRdb's copy, which holds only in-frame ones; the method was immunoSEQ multiplex PCR. The sample lists about 360,000 clones, roughly an eighth seen once, with about 0.018% in the top ten. The rearrangement joins TRBV18 to TRBJ1-6, with TRBD1 matching over 8 bases. The receptor was derived from a man between 18 and 29 years old in good health. Sequenced input: naive CD4+ T cells from blood. The CDR3 here is CASSQDRASSYNSPLHF. The CDR3, as DNA: TGTGCCAGCTCACAGGACAGGGCAAGCTCCTATAATTCACCCCTCCACTTT.